In its sample, the clone carrying this T cell receptor beta chain was seen once. Its matching antigen is unknown. Trimming cost V 1 base and J 1 base; bases outside gene matches: 12. The CDR3 consists of 20 residues. The germline gives CDR1 MNHEY, CDR2 SVGAGI. The entry originates in a study of blood T cells in healthy people across ages. Study-level findings and limits: More naive CD4+ cells and higher diversity marked long-lived donors relative to aged donors. For the donors, CMV status was unknown and possibly confounded expanded clonotype changes. Age advanced and TCR beta diversity per million T cells fell, roughly linearly.

Together with a sample-barcoded 5' primer, a J-beta primer mix was included in a second PCR lasting about 7 to 11 cycles. All cDNA molecules were each tagged by a template-switch adaptor with 12 random nucleotides. TCRdb reprocessed the 5' RACE reads with MiXCR, giving one entry per CDR3 protein. The table has approximately 940,000 distinct CDR3 sequences, approximately 49% seen once; the top ten hold about an eighth. The source material was blood. The V gene is TRBV6-5, the J gene TRBJ2-3, with 12 bases identical to TRBD1. The receptor comes from a man aged 25-45 years in good health. CDR3: CASSYCRDRGRESGTDTQYF. The CDR3 coding sequence is TGTGCCAGCAGTTACTGCCGGGACAGGGGGCGCGAATCGGGCACAGATACGCAGTATTTT.